The entry that follows covers one TCR beta chain sequence. The antigen it binds to is not known. Per-nucleotide qualities are absent, and no much larger clonotype sits a single base away. The sample belongs to a study of T cell responses to AZD1222 COVID-19 vaccine (dated by TCRdb to the early 2020s). At the level of the whole study: Because spike-specific TCR depth and breadth did not differ between the two schedules, AZD1222 recipients who got a second dose at roughly 4 weeks were pooled with those who got a second dose at roughly 12 weeks. Enrollment into the trials was organized by age into subgroups of 18-55, 56-69 and 70-plus years, and those subgroups contained roughly 160, 29 and 62 TCR-sequenced participants, respectively. TCR sequencing covered about 230 trial participants: approximately 200 given two doses of AZD1222 and some 25 given two doses of MenACWY control vaccine.

The time point label of this sample denotes: baseline before first vaccination. The vaccinee samples were drawn from two UK trials, COV001 and COV002, one of which was a single-blind randomized controlled phase 2/3 trial testing AZD1222 (ChAdOx1 nCoV-19) in healthy adults. For TCRbeta chain sequencing, PBMC samples were collected from trial participants at day 0 and at day 28 after the second dose. Beyond this particular receptor, the publication reports: Reportedly, close to half of the unique spike-specific TCRs recognized epitopes lying outside the regions that are mutated in the B.1.351 and B.1.1.7 variants. Participants were mostly white British and included more females than males, and it was suggested by the authors that clonal diversity may have been underestimated. After two AZD1222 doses, spike-specific TCR breadth and depth were significantly higher than at day 0 and than in MenACWY recipients. Conclusions about previously exposed vaccinees were limited because only a handful of AZD1222 recipients were SARS-CoV-2 seropositive at baseline. The vaccine-associated CD4 TCRs covered the entire spike protein, and the dominant responses fell in regions 160-218 and 743-854. The 56-69-year group was small, and its depth increase did not reach significance, likely because of low power. Because no samples from the day 14 peak response were available, repertoires could be characterized only after the peak T cell response.

The CDR3, from cysteine to phenylalanine, totals 17 residues. Only the CDR3 portion is preserved as DNA: 51 bases, with reading frame beginning at the first base. The germline V gene gives CDR1 as MGHRA and CDR2 as YSYEKL. Trimming removed 1 base from V and 6 bases from J; the gene matches leave 10 bases unexplained. The CDR3 regions of human TCRbeta chains were analyzed by immunosequencing. Turning to the authors' computational methods: TCRs in the repertoires were matched against a reference library of SARS-CoV-2-specific TCRs that had been generated with the MIRA antigen-specificity platform. Breadth was defined as the fraction of unique TCRs that were SARS-CoV-2-associated. Depth was defined as the fraction of total T cells that were SARS-CoV-2-associated. Using the MIRA data, every spike-specific TCR was mapped to the spike region that the TCR reacted to and assigned to either a CD4 or a CD8 class. Log10-transformed breadth and depth values were compared by one-way ANOVA with Sidak's multiple comparisons tests. TCRdb provides this immuneACCESS table in a form limited to in-frame rearrangements. Some clones are lacking; in checked studies, under half of them reflect an unresolved V gene, and why the rest are absent is not known. The DNA was the basis for D and trimming; V, J and clone size are from that table. In all, the sample holds some 100,000 clones, and about nine tenths of those were seen once. The ten largest account for approximately 1.2% of the sample.

The source is an adult in good health. Recombination connected TRBV4-1 to TRBJ1-1, with TRBD1 identical over 11 junction bases. The material was peripheral blood, obtained on day 0 of AZD1222 vaccination. The nucleotides read TGCGCCAGCAGCCAAGGGAGGGGCCGGACAGGGGGCTCTGAAGCTTTCTTT. It translates to CASSQGRGRTGGSEAFF.